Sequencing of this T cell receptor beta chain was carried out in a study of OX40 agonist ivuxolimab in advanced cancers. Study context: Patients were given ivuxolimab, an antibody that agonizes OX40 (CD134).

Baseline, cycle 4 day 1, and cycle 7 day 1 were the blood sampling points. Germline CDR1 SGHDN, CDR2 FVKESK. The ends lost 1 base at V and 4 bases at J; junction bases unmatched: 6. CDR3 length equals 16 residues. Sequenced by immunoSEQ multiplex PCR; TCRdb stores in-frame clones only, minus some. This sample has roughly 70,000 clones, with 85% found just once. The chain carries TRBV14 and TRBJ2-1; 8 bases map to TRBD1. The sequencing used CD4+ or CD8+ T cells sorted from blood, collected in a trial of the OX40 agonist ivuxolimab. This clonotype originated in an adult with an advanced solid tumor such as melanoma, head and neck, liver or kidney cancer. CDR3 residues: CASSQAEGQVYNEQFF. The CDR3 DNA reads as TGTGCCAGCAGCCAAGCGGAGGGACAGGTATACAATGAGCAGTTCTTC.